What follows is one TCR beta chain and its context. Its antigen is currently unknown. The sample is drawn from a study of T cells in lung cancer brain metastases. Whole-study context: Among the roughly 21 patients, around 18 reported tobacco use, median roughly 40 pack-years.

Each sample used roughly 2.24–4.92 ug genomic DNA, matched between paired samples. Here immunoSEQ multiplex PCR was the method, and the copy in TCRdb shows in-frame clones only, minus some. The repertoire holds around 1,600 clones, around 84% seen once, with 5.5% to 8.5% in the top ten. The CDR3 spans 13 residues. CDR1 and CDR2 from the germline V gene are SGHRS and YFSETQ. V gave up 5 bases and J gave up 4 bases; unmatched junction bases: 4. Whole-study findings and limits: Paired primaries held more unique productive clones than brain metastases (median 4551 versus 1540).

This TCR derives from a man between 70 and 80 years old with non-small cell lung cancer. Sample: tumor tissue from the primary lung tumor. The chain uses TRBV5-1 and TRBJ2-7; 9 positions agree with TRBD1. The CDR3 DNA follows: TGCGCCAGCAGTACGGGACAGGGTTACGAGCAGTACTTC. Translating gives CASSTGQGYEQYF.